This T cell receptor (beta chain) was captured by sequencing in a study of blood T cell repertoires in COVID-19. Germline CDR1 SGHTA, CDR2 FQGNSA. The CDR3 has 13 residues. V was clipped by 4 bases and J by 4 bases, with 10 bases between them. In the study's own analysis: Amplification from reference gene primers served as the basis for estimated nucleated cell counts. Profiled with immunoSEQ multiplex PCR; TCRdb holds only in-frame clones, not every one. From that table come the V and J calls and clone size; the DNA was used to work out D and trimming. The repertoire consists of 130,000 or so clones, with more than 80% occurring once and the leading ten covering 12%. This clone showed up just a few times.

The chain employs TRBV7-2 and TRBJ1-2; perhaps TRBD1 as D (5 bases). The source of this sequence is a woman aged 55-70 years with acute or convalescent COVID-19. The source material was peripheral blood. This CDR3 reads CASSSVRAYGYTF. The CDR3 coding sequence is TGTGCCAGCAGCTCCGTCAGGGCCTATGGCTACACCTTC.